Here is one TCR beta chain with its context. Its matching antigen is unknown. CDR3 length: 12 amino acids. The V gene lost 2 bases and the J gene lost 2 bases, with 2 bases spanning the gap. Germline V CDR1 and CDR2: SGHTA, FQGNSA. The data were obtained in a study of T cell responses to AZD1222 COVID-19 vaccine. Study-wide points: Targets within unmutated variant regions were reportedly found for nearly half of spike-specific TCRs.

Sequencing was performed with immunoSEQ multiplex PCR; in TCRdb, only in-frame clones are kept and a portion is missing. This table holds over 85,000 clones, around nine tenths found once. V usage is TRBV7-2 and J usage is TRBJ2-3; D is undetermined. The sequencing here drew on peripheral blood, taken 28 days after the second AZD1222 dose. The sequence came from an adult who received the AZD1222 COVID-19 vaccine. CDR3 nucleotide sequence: TGTGCCAGCAGCTTATACACAGATACGCAGTATTTT. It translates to CASSLYTDTQYF.